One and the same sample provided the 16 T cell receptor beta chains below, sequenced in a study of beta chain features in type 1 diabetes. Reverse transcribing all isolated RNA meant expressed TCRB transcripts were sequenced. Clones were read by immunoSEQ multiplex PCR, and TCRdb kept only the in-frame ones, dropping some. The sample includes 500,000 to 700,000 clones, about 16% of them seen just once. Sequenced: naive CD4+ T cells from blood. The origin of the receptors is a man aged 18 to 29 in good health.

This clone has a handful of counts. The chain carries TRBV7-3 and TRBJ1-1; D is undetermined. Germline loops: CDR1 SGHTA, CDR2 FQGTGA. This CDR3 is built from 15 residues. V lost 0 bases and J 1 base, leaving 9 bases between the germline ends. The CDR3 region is CASSLTGRANTEAFF. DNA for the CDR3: TGTGCCAGCAGCTTAACAGGGAGGGCGAACACTGAAGCTTTCTTT.

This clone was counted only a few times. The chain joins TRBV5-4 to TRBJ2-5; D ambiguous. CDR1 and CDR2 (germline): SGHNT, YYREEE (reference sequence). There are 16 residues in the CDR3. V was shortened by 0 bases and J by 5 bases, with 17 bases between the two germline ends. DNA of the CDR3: TGTGCCAGCAGCTTGGGGTCGGCGAACACACCCGAGACCCAGTACTTC. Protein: CASSLGSANTPETQYF.

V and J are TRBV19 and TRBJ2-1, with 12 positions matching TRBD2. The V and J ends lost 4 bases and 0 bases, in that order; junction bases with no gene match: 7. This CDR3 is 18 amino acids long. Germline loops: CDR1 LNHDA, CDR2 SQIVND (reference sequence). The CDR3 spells CASSSLAGGLRSYNEQFF. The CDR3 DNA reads TGTGCCAGTAGTAGCCTAGCGGGAGGGCTTCGCTCCTACAATGAGCAGTTCTTC.

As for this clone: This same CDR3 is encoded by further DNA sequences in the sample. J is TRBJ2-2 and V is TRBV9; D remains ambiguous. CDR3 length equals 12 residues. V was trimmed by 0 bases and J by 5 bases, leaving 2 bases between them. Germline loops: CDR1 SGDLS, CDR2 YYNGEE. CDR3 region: CASSVATGELFF. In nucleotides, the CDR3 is TGTGCCAGCAGCGTAGCTACCGGGGAGCTGTTTTTT.

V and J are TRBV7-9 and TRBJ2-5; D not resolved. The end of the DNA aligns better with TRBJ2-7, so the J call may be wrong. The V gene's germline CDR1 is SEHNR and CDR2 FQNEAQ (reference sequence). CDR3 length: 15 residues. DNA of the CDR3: TGTGCCAGCAGCTCCCCTGGCGGCAGTTCCTACGAGCAGTACTTC. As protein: CASSSPGGSSYEQYF.

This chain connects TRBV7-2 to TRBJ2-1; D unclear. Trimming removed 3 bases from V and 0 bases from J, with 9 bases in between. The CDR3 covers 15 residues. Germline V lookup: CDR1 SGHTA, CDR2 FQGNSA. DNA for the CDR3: TGTGCCAGCAGCTTTGAGGTTTTCTCCTACAATGAGCAGTTCTTC. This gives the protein CASSFEVFSYNEQFF.

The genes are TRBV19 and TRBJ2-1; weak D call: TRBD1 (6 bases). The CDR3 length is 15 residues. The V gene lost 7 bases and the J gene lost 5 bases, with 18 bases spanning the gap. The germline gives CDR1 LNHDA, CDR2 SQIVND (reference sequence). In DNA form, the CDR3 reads TGTGCCAGTACCCCTCTGGGGGCGGCTCACAATGAGCAGTTCTTC. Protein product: CASTPLGAAHNEQFF.

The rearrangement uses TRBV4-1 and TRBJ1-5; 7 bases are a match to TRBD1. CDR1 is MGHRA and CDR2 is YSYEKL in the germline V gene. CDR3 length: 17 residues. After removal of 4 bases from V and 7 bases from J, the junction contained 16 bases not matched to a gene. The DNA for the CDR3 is TGCGCCAGCAGCCTAACTTCCGGGACAGTGAACAACCAGCCCCAGCATTTT. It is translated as CASSLTSGTVNNQPQHF.

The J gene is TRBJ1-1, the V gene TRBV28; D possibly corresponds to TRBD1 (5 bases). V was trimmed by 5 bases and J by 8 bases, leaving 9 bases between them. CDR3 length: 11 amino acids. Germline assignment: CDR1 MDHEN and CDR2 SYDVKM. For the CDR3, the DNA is TGTGCCAGCAGTCCGGGGGGAGAAGCTTTCTTT. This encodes CASSPGGEAFF. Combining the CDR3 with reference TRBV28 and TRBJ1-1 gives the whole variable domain DVKVTQSSRYLVKRTGEKVFLECVQDMDHENMFWYRQDPGLGLRLIYFSYDVKMKEKGDIPEGYSVSREKKERFSLILESASTNQTSMYLCASSPGGEAFFGQGTRLTVV.

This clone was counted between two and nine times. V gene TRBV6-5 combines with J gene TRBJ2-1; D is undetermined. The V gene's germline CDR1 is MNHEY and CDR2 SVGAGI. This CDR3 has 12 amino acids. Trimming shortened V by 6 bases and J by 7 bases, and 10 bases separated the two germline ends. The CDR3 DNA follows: TGTGCCAGCAGGGCTACTTGGAATGAGCAGTTCTTC. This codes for CASRATWNEQFF.

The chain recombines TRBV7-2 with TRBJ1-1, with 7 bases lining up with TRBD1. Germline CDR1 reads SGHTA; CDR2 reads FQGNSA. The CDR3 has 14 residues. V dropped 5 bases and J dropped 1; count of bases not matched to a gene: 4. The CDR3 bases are TGTGCCAGCAGCCACACAGGGGAGAACACTGAAGCTTTCTTT. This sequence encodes CASSHTGENTEAFF. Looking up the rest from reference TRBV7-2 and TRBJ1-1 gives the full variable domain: GAGVSQSPSNKVTEKGKDVELRCDPISGHTALYWYRQSLGQGLEFLIYFQGNSAPDKSGLPSDRFSAERTGGSVSTLTIQRTQQEDSAVYLCASSHTGENTEAFFGQGTRLTVV.

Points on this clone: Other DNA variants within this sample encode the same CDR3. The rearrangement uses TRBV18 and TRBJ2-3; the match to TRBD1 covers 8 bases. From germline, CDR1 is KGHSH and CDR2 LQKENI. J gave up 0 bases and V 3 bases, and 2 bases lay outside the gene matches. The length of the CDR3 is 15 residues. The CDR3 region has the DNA TGTGCCAGCTCACCCCAGGGGGCAAGCACAGATACGCAGTATTTT. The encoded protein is CASSPQGASTDTQYF.

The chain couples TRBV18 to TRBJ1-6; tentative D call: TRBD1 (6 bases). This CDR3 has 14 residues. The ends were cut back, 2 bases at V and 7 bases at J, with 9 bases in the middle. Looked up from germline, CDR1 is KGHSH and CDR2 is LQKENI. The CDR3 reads CASSPRGWNSPLHF. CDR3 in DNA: TGTGCCAGCTCACCAAGGGGGTGGAATTCACCCCTCCACTTT.

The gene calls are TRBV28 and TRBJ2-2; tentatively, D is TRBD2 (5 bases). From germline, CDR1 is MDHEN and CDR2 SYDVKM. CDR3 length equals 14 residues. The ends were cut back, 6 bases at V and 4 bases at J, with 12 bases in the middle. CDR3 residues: CASSPGIITGELFF. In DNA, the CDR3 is TGTGCCAGCAGCCCCGGGATAATCACCGGGGAGCTGTTTTTT. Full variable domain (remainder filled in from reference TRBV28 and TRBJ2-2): DVKVTQSSRYLVKRTGEKVFLECVQDMDHENMFWYRQDPGLGLRLIYFSYDVKMKEKGDIPEGYSVSREKKERFSLILESASTNQTSMYLCASSPGIITGELFFGEGSRLTVL.

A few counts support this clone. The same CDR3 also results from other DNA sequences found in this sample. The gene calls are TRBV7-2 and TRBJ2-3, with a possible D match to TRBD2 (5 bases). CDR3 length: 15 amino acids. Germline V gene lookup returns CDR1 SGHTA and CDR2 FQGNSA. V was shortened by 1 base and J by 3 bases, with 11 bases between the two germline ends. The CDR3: CASSLVRVGTDTQYF. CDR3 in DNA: TGTGCCAGCAGCTTAGTGAGGGTAGGAACAGATACGCAGTATTTT.

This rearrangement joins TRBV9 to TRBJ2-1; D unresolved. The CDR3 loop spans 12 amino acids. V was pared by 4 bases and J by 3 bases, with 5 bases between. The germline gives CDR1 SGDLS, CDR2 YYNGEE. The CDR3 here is CASSLRYNEQFF. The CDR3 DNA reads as TGTGCCAGCAGCTTACGCTACAATGAGCAGTTCTTC.